The entry below describes one T cell receptor beta chain. Its antigen is as yet unknown. These data originate in a study of T cells in localized non-small cell lung cancer. Overall study results and limits: In adjacent lung appeared a median approximately 61 of the top 100 tumor clones.

The CDR3 runs to 14 residues. Germline assignment: CDR1 KGHSH and CDR2 LQKENI. V lost 6 bases to trimming and J lost 0 bases, with 11 bases between them. Using immunoSEQ multiplex PCR, the repertoire was profiled, and TCRdb retains in-frame clones only, with some absent. The sample shows some 870 clones, 20% to 25% of them seen only once. This sequence joins TRBV18 and TRBJ2-5, with D possibly being TRBD1 (6 bases). The receptor comes from a man aged 35 to 70 with stage III lung adenocarcinoma. This specimen consisted of normal lung tissue next to the tumor, obtained before any cancer treatment. CDR3 protein: CASSAGANQETQYF. Here the CDR3 DNA reads TGTGCCAGCTCGGCAGGGGCCAACCAAGAGACCCAGTACTTC.